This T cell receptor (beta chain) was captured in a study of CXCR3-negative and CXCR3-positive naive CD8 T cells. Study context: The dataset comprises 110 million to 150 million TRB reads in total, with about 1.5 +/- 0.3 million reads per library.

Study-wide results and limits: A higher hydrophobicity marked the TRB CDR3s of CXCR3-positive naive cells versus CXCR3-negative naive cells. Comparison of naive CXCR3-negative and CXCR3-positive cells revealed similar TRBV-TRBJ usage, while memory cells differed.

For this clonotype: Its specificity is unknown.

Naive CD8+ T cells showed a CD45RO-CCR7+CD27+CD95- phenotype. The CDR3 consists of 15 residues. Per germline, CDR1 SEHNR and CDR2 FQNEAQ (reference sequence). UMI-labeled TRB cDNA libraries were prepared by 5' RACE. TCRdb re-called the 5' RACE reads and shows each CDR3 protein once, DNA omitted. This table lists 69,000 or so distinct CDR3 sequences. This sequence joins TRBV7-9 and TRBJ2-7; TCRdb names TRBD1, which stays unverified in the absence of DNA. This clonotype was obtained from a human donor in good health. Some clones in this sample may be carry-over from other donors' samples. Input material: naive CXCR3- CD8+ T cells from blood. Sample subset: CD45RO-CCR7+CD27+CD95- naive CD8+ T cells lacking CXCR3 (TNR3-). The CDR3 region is CASSSSQGVSYEQYF.